The clone carrying this TCR beta chain was recorded a few times. The length of the CDR3 is 13 residues. V shed 2 bases and J shed 5 bases, with 7 bases lying between them. Germline CDR1 MNHNY, CDR2 SVGAGI (reference sequence). TCRdb reanalysed the 5' RACE reads using MiXCR and keeps one entry per CDR3 protein. This sample yields approximately 500,000 distinct CDR3 sequences, of which 20% to 25% are seen a single time; roughly 3% belongs to the top ten. The sample is drawn from a study of identical twins. This sample also appeared in a second study, on T cells expressing NK-cell markers.

V is TRBV6-6 and J is TRBJ1-5; TRBD1 might be the D (5 bases). Material: CD4+ T cells sorted from blood. This sequence was found in a young woman in good health. The CDR3 coding sequence is TGTGCCAGCAGTTACATCAGGGATCAGCCCCAGCATTTT. Translating it yields CASSYIRDQPQHF.